The rows below give T cell receptor beta chains drawn from one sample of a study of blood T cell repertoires in COVID-19. Sequencing used immunoSEQ multiplex PCR; TCRdb keeps in-frame clones, though not all of them. The sample contains 45,000 to 50,000 clones, roughly nine tenths of which appear only once. Material: peripheral blood. These TCRs come from a human donor in a cohort sampled during active COVID-19. Each CDR3 is given with its conserved first and last residue. The D gene is left open where the match is weak. The size of a clone is reported for some rows only, either as once, few or many, or as a class for expanded clones.

v_call	clone_size	d_call	j_call	cdr3_aa	cdr3_nt
TRBV5-6	-	-	TRBJ2-3	CASSLSGADTQYF	TGTGCCAGCAGCCTCTCAGGGGCAGATACGCAGTATTTT
TRBV5-5	-	TRBD2	TRBJ2-7	CASSFSSGGDEQYF	TGTGCCAGCAGCTTTTCTAGCGGGGGCGACGAGCAGTACTTC
TRBV29-1	once	TRBD2	TRBJ2-5	CSSSGGSKTQYF	TGCAGCTCTTCGGGGGGTTCGAAGACCCAGTACTTC
TRBV6-2/TRBV6-3	-	-	TRBJ1-2	CASSYSARNYGYTF	TGTGCCAGCAGTTACTCCGCCAGAAACTATGGCTACACCTTC
TRBV30	-	-	TRBJ2-3	CAWSVGPGTDTQYF	TGTGCCTGGAGTGTTGGCCCCGGCACAGATACGCAGTATTTT
TRBV28	-	-	TRBJ2-1	CASSLRVGEQFF	TGTGCCAGCAGCCTTCGGGTGGGTGAGCAGTTCTTC
TRBV5-1	-	-	TRBJ1-2	CASSLGLGALDGYTF	TGCGCCAGCAGCTTGGGTTTGGGAGCCCTGGATGGCTACACCTTC
TRBV7-2	-	TRBD1	TRBJ2-7	CASSLERGQQYF	TGTGCCAGCAGCTTAGAGAGGGGGCAGCAGTACTTC
TRBV6-5	-	-	TRBJ1-2	CASRRANGYTF	TGTGCCAGCAGGAGGGCGAATGGCTACACCTTC
TRBV19	once	TRBD1	TRBJ1-2	CASSYPGQGNNYGYTF	TGTGCCAGTAGCTATCCGGGACAGGGAAACAACTATGGCTACACCTTC
TRBV15	-	TRBD1	TRBJ2-1	CATSRDPWTGILF	TGTGCCACCAGCAGAGATCCATGGACAGGGATACTCTTC
TRBV7-2	once	TRBD2	TRBJ2-1	CASSLAPTSGGQGEQFF	TGTGCCAGCAGCTTAGCCCCCACTAGCGGGGGGCAGGGTGAGCAGTTCTTC
TRBV2	-	-	TRBJ1-1	CASSLEAPNTEAFF	TGTGCCAGCAGTCTCGAAGCCCCAAACACTGAAGCTTTCTTT
TRBV6-5	-	TRBD2	TRBJ2-5	CASTVAGAQETQYF	TGTGCCAGCACCGTAGCGGGGGCCCAAGAGACCCAGTACTTC
TRBV6-2/TRBV6-3	-	TRBD2	TRBJ2-5	CASSYISGGRTQYF	TGTGCCAGCAGTTACATTAGCGGGGGTAGGACCCAGTACTTC
TRBV5-4	-	-	TRBJ1-3	CASSRNVDSRRGNTIYF	TGTGCCAGCAGCAGAAATGTGGACAGTCGGCGCGGAAACACCATATATTTT
TRBV7-3	-	TRBD1	TRBJ1-1	CASSIRDRGPNTEAFF	TGTGCCAGCAGCATAAGAGACAGGGGTCCGAACACTGAAGCTTTCTTT
TRBV6-5	-	TRBD1	TRBJ2-7	CASRDRGATYEQYF	TGTGCCAGCAGGGACAGGGGAGCGACCTACGAGCAGTACTTC
TRBV18	-	TRBD1	TRBJ1-5	CASSLSTGDTQPQHF	TGTGCCAGCTCACTCTCGACAGGGGATACTCAGCCCCAGCATTTT
TRBV11-1	once	TRBD2	TRBJ2-1	CASSLALAVGEQFF	TGTGCCAGCAGCTTAGCGCTAGCGGTGGGGGAGCAGTTCTTC
TRBV6-2/TRBV6-3	-	-	TRBJ2-3	CASSLSTDTQYF	TGTGCCAGCAGTCTTAGCACAGATACGCAGTATTTT
TRBV13	-	TRBD2	TRBJ2-7	CASSWGGSDEQYF	TGTGCCAGCAGTTGGGGGGGGTCCGACGAGCAGTACTTC
TRBV29-1	-	-	TRBJ1-2	CSVGPSGSNYGYTF	TGCAGCGTTGGTCCTTCGGGGAGTAACTATGGCTACACCTTC
TRBV3-1/TRBV3-2	-	-	TRBJ2-2	CASSSHRATGELFF	TGTGCCAGCAGCTCTCACAGAGCCACCGGGGAGCTGTTTTTT
TRBV3-1/TRBV3-2	-	TRBD2	TRBJ2-5	CASSYRTSAQETQYF	TGTGCCAGCAGCTACCGCACTAGCGCCCAAGAGACCCAGTACTTC
TRBV7-2	-	TRBD2	TRBJ2-5	CASSSPGLDPVGTQYF	TGTGCCAGCAGCTCACCGGGACTAGATCCCGTTGGGACCCAGTACTTC
TRBV7-3	-	-	TRBJ1-1	CASSWGLPGTEAFF	TGTGCCAGCAGTTGGGGGCTCCCGGGGACTGAAGCTTTCTTT
TRBV4-2	-	-	TRBJ2-3	CASSQRTATDTQYF	TGTGCCAGCAGCCAAAGAACAGCCACAGATACGCAGTATTTT
TRBV7-2	-	-	TRBJ1-4	CASSLRHPRGEKLFF	TGTGCCAGCAGCTTACGACATCCAAGAGGGGAAAAACTGTTTTTT
TRBV29-1	-	-	TRBJ1-4	CSVQGTTNEKLFF	TGCAGCGTGCAGGGAACAACTAATGAAAAACTGTTTTTT
TRBV7-8	-	-	TRBJ2-1	CASSLGWDNEQFF	TGTGCCAGCAGCTTGGGCTGGGACAATGAGCAGTTCTTC
TRBV21-1	-	-	TRBJ2-7	CASSKAGEVTPYEQYF	TGTGCCAGCAGCAAAGCTGGGGAGGTGACCCCCTACGAGCAGTACTTC
TRBV3-1/TRBV3-2	-	-	TRBJ2-3	CASGRQASTDTQYF	TGTGCCAGCGGGCGACAGGCAAGCACAGATACGCAGTATTTT
TRBV6-5	-	TRBD1	TRBJ2-7	CASRDRLSSYEQYF	TGTGCCAGCAGGGACAGGCTGAGCTCCTACGAGCAGTACTTC
TRBV2	-	-	TRBJ2-5	CAGRRGETQYF	TGTGCCGGCCGGAGGGGAGAGACCCAGTACTTC
TRBV19	-	-	TRBJ2-1	CASTPSGVSEQFF	TGTGCCAGTACCCCGTCGGGGGTGAGTGAGCAGTTCTTC
TRBV7-3	few	TRBD1	TRBJ2-7	CASSLTGGEQYF	TGTGCCAGCAGCTTGACAGGGGGCGAGCAGTACTTC
TRBV3-1/TRBV3-2	-	-	TRBJ1-1	CASSHTSHTEAFF	TGTGCCAGCAGCCACACCAGTCACACTGAAGCTTTCTTT
TRBV4-1	few	-	TRBJ2-1	CASSQDGGSYEQFF	TGCGCCAGCAGCCAAGATGGAGGATCTTATGAGCAGTTCTTC
TRBV5-1	-	-	TRBJ1-1	CASSLDLGVIVNTEAFF	TGCGCCAGCAGCTTGGACCTCGGGGTGATTGTGAACACTGAAGCTTTCTTT
TRBV2	-	-	TRBJ1-5	CASSSRGIYSNQPQHF	TGTGCCAGCAGTTCCAGAGGTATTTATAGCAATCAGCCCCAGCATTTT
TRBV9	-	TRBD1	TRBJ2-1	CASSGGPGQAFNEQFF	TGTGCCAGCAGCGGAGGGCCGGGACAGGCATTCAATGAGCAGTTCTTC
TRBV9	-	-	TRBJ1-6	CASSVGQVNSPLHF	TGTGCCAGCAGCGTAGGACAGGTGAATTCACCCCTCCACTTT
TRBV4-3	-	-	TRBJ1-2	CASSQDRSRGNYGYTF	TGCGCCAGCAGCCAAGATCGTTCCCGGGGTAACTATGGCTACACCTTC
TRBV5-1	-	-	TRBJ2-1	CASSFGLTSSYNEQFF	TGCGCCAGCAGCTTTGGTCTCACAAGCTCCTACAATGAGCAGTTCTTC
TRBV24-1	-	-	TRBJ1-2	CATSDQGSDYGYTF	TGTGCCACCAGTGATCAGGGGTCAGACTATGGCTACACCTTC